This TCR beta chain was identified during a study of blood T cell repertoires in COVID-19. The wider study: Samples came from the United States, Italy and Spain, spanning acute and convalescent COVID-19.

Profiled with immunoSEQ multiplex PCR; TCRdb holds only in-frame clones, not every one. The table lists about 230,000 clones, 75% to 85% of them singletons. Trimming pared 3 bases from V and 1 base from J, leaving 8 bases between. The germline V gene encodes CDR1 SGHAT and CDR2 FQDESV (reference sequence). CDR3 length equals 14 residues. This clonotype was sampled from a middle-aged woman who had recovered from COVID-19. The rearrangement uses TRBV11-1 and TRBJ2-3; no definite D call. Source material: peripheral blood. CDR3 sequence reads: CASSFRQGTDTQYF. The CDR3, as DNA: TGTGCCAGCAGCTTCCGGCAGGGCACAGATACGCAGTATTTT.